The 27 T cell receptor beta chains below all came from one sample that was sequenced in a study of CD8 T cells in ankylosing spondylitis. Study-level results: Among TCR beta sequences, a motif of eight highly homologous variants appeared characteristic of ankylosing spondylitis blood.

These receptors' antigens are unknown. Each CDR3 protein is one row after TCRdb ran MiXCR on the 5' RACE reads. Here the sample spans 220,000 or so distinct CDR3 sequences, around 18% being singletons. Sequenced sample: blood, either unsorted or a sorted T cell fraction (not recorded which). These receptors all stem from a male donor with ankylosing spondylitis.

The chain joins TRBV4-1 to TRBJ2-1; the D is unclear. The CDR3 has 14 residues. The V end lost 1 base, the J end lost 8 bases, and 12 bases lay between the germline ends. Germline-derived CDR1 and CDR2 are MGHRA and YSYEKL. The chain's CDR3 is CASSQVRVDDEQFF. CDR3 nucleotide sequence: TGCGCCAGCAGCCAAGTGAGAGTAGACGATGAGCAGTTCTTC.

The chain couples TRBV12-5 to TRBJ2-7; D uncertain. Germline lookup yields CDR1 LGHNT and CDR2 FRNRAP. V was trimmed by 2 bases and J by 3 bases, leaving 5 bases between them. This CDR3 has 12 residues. CDR3 amino acids: CASGLLVYEQYF. Here the CDR3 DNA reads TGTGCTAGTGGTTTGCTAGTCTACGAGCAGTACTTC.

This rearrangement joins TRBV11-2 to TRBJ2-5; 8 bases fit TRBD2. CDR3 size: 16 residues. V was pared by 0 bases and J by 3 bases, with 6 bases of the junction left unmatched. Germline CDR1 SGHAT, CDR2 FQNNGV. As DNA, the CDR3 is TGTGCCAGCAGCTTAGATCTGTTCGGGGGGGAAGAGACCCAGTACTTC. Its translation: CASSLDLFGGEETQYF.

The rearrangement links TRBV11-2 to TRBJ1-2; 7 nucleotides align to TRBD1. V gave up 5 bases and J gave up 7 bases; unmatched junction bases: 16. The CDR3 loop spans 16 amino acids. Germline values: CDR1 SGHAT, CDR2 FQNNGV. The CDR3: CASSNGQDILSLGYTF. In DNA, the CDR3 is TGTGCCAGCAGCAACGGACAGGACATCCTATCTCTTGGCTACACCTTC.

This clonotype has just a few counts. The chain employs TRBV7-9 and TRBJ1-4; D gene unclear. CDR1 is SEHNR, CDR2 FQNEAQ, per germline (reference sequence). CDR3 length: 13 amino acids. Trimming left V 7 bases short and J 14 bases short, with 20 bases between. The CDR3 spells CASTKAERMRLFF. Written as DNA, the CDR3 is TGTGCCAGCACTAAAGCGGAGCGGATGCGGCTGTTTTTT.

This clonotype was counted a single time. The rearrangement joins TRBV9 to TRBJ2-5; D unresolved. CDR1 is SGDLS, CDR2 YYNGEE, per germline. The CDR3 extends over 14 amino acids. Trimming left V 4 bases short and J 3 bases short, with 13 bases between. The CDR3 DNA is TGTGCCAGCAGCCCCGGGCTGGCCAAAGAGACCCAGTACTTC. Its protein is CASSPGLAKETQYF.

This clonotype was seen a handful of times. The chain is built from TRBV7-9 and TRBJ2-3, with D possibly matching TRBD2 (5 bases). V was trimmed by 6 bases and J by 0 bases, leaving 13 bases between them. Germline CDR1 is SEHNR and CDR2 is FQNEAQ (reference sequence). This CDR3 has 15 amino acids. For the CDR3, the DNA is TGTGCCAGCAGACTTCTAGCAGATAGCACAGATACGCAGTATTTT. Translating gives CASRLLADSTDTQYF. Combining the CDR3 with reference TRBV7-9 and TRBJ2-3 gives the whole variable domain DTGVSQNPRHKITKRGQNVTFRCDPISEHNRLYWYRQTLGQGPEFLTYFQNEAQLEKSRLLSDRFSAERPKGSFSTLEIQRTEQGDSAMYLCASRLLADSTDTQYFGPGTRLTVL.

This sequence joins TRBV10-2 and TRBJ2-5; D unclear. V was trimmed by 7 bases and J by 2 bases, leaving 11 bases between them. Germline loops: CDR1 WSHSY, CDR2 SAAADI. The CDR3 totals 13 residues. Here the CDR3 reads CASKQSRQETQYF. CDR3 nucleotide sequence: TGCGCCAGCAAACAGAGCCGACAAGAGACCCAGTACTTC.

This clonotype was detected only a few times. This chain links TRBV7-9 with TRBJ2-7, with D hard to call. The length of the CDR3 is 13 residues. V gave up 1 base and J gave up 7 bases, with 11 bases separating them. Germline V gene data show CDR1 as SEHNR and CDR2 as FQNEAQ (reference sequence). In DNA form, the CDR3 reads TGTGCCAGCAGCTTAGAGGCAGTGTGGGAGCAGTACTTC. This translates into CASSLEAVWEQYF.

This clonotype was detected a few times. In nucleotides, the CDR3 is TGCGCCAGCAGCCAAGATCCTATGACAGGGGTGGCGTACGAGCAGTACTTC. It translates to CASSQDPMTGVAYEQYF. The gene calls are TRBV4-1 and TRBJ2-7; 8 bases map to TRBD1. Germline lookup yields CDR1 MGHRA and CDR2 YSYEKL. The CDR3 length is 17 residues. The ends lost 0 bases at V and 4 bases at J; junction bases unmatched: 11.

The V gene is TRBV27, the J gene TRBJ1-1; 8 nucleotides agree with TRBD1. CDR3 length: 14 amino acids. V was pared by 5 bases and J by 3 bases, with 5 bases of the junction left unmatched. The V gene's germline CDR1 is MNHEY and CDR2 SMNVEV (reference sequence). The CDR3 protein is CASSNGQGYTEAFF. CDR3 DNA sequence: TGTGCCAGCAGTAACGGACAGGGATACACTGAAGCTTTCTTT.

This clonotype was seen a handful of times. V is TRBV11-2 and J is TRBJ1-1; a weak D match, TRBD1 (5 bases). CDR1 is SGHAT and CDR2 is FQNNGV in the germline V gene. The CDR3 totals 14 residues. V lost 1 base and J lost 6, with 12 bases in between. CDR3 DNA sequence: TGTGCCAGCAGCTTAGGGGGGGGTTGGGCTGAAGCTTTCTTT. It specifies CASSLGGGWAEAFF.

The CDR3 sequence is CASSSQLAGYTGELFF. The DNA for the CDR3 is TGTGCCAGCAGCTCCCAGTTAGCGGGATACACCGGGGAGCTGTTTTTT. The V call is TRBV7-3, the J call TRBJ2-2, with TRBD2 identical over 8 bases. This CDR3 contains 16 residues. Germline V lookup: CDR1 SGHTA, CDR2 FQGTGA. Trimming at V came to 4 bases and at J to 3 bases, leaving 7 bases not matched to a gene. The entire variable domain, with the rest obtained from reference TRBV7-3 and TRBJ2-2, is as follows: GAGVSQTPSNKVTEKGKYVELRCDPISGHTALYWYRQSLGQGPEFLIYFQGTGAADDSGLPNDRFFAVRPEGSVSTLKIQRTERGDSAVYLCASSSQLAGYTGELFFGEGSRLTVL.

The V call is TRBV7-9, the J call TRBJ1-1; D remains ambiguous. From germline, CDR1 is SEHNR and CDR2 FQNEAQ (reference sequence). Trimming removed 8 bases at V and 4 bases at J, with 14 bases between. CDR3 length: 13 residues. CDR3 region: CASSGLGGTEAFF. The CDR3 bases are TGTGCCAGCTCCGGACTGGGCGGCACTGAAGCTTTCTTT.

The chain carries TRBV2 and TRBJ2-3; either TRBD1 or TRBD2 may fit D (5 bases each). Germline V gives CDR1 SNHLY, CDR2 FYNNEI. V lost 10 bases and J 2 bases, leaving 13 bases between the germline ends. The CDR3 consists of 13 residues. Here the CDR3 DNA reads TGTGCCACCCGGGACGCCAACACAGATACGCAGTATTTT. It translates to CATRDANTDTQYF.

The chain employs TRBV7-9 and TRBJ2-7; no firm D call. The ends were cut back, 8 bases at V and 0 bases at J, with 11 bases in the middle. Germline CDR1 is SEHNR and CDR2 is FQNEAQ (reference sequence). The CDR3 sequence is 13 residues long. DNA of the CDR3: TGTGCCAGCGAAGAGGTACTCTCCTACGAGCAGTACTTC. It translates to CASEEVLSYEQYF.

There are a few counts of this clonotype. The V gene is TRBV7-9, the J gene TRBJ2-1; possibly TRBD2 for D (6 bases). Germline V CDR1 and CDR2: SEHNR, FQNEAQ (reference sequence). The CDR3 covers 14 residues. V was cut by 1 base and J by 5 bases, with 9 bases left in between. This chain's CDR3 is CASSLGAGHNEQFF. DNA for the CDR3: TGTGCCAGCAGCTTAGGGGCGGGGCACAATGAGCAGTTCTTC.

This clonotype was detected only a few times. The chain links TRBV4-1 to TRBJ2-5; D not resolved. The V gene's germline CDR1 is MGHRA and CDR2 YSYEKL. V dropped 1 base and J dropped 5 bases, with 5 bases sitting between them. CDR3 size: 12 residues. CDR3 sequence (DNA): TGCGCCAGCAGCCAAGGGTCGGAGACCCAGTACTTC. Protein sequence: CASSQGSETQYF.

This chain joins TRBV7-6 and TRBJ1-1; 9 nucleotides line up with TRBD1. CDR1 is SGHVS, CDR2 FNYEAQ, per germline. Losses at the gene ends were 6 bases for V and 3 bases for J; bases not matched to a gene: 5. This CDR3 region has 14 residues. This chain's CDR3 is CASRPDRGDTEAFF. The CDR3 DNA sequence: TGTGCCAGCAGACCGGACAGGGGAGACACTGAAGCTTTCTTT.

V usage is TRBV4-1 and J usage is TRBJ1-1; 7 positions match TRBD1. The germline V gene encodes CDR1 MGHRA and CDR2 YSYEKL. The CDR3 is made up of 16 amino acids. Trimming at V came to 1 base and at J to 3 bases, leaving 8 bases not matched to a gene. The chain's CDR3 is CASSQADRVRYTEAFF. The CDR3 DNA follows: TGCGCCAGCAGCCAAGCAGACAGGGTTAGGTACACTGAAGCTTTCTTT.

This clonotype was picked up a small number of times. The chain has TRBV4-1 and TRBJ1-2; D is unclear. Germline assignment: CDR1 MGHRA and CDR2 YSYEKL. This CDR3 has 14 amino acids. V lost 3 bases to trimming and J lost 3 bases, with 11 bases between them. The CDR3 sequence is CASSHYGGDYGYTF. As DNA, the CDR3 is TGCGCCAGCAGCCATTACGGAGGTGACTATGGCTACACCTTC.

In this sample, this clonotype turned up a few times. V and J are TRBV18 and TRBJ1-5; no firm D call. Germline loops: CDR1 KGHSH, CDR2 LQKENI. This CDR3 is built from 16 residues. Trimming cost V 5 bases and J 0 bases, with 14 bases left between them. The DNA for the CDR3 is TGTGCCAGCTCATTAGAGGCAGGCTTTAGCAATCAGCCCCAGCATTTT. It specifies CASSLEAGFSNQPQHF. Full variable domain (remainder filled in from reference TRBV18 and TRBJ1-5): NAGVMQNPRHLVRRRGQEARLRCSPMKGHSHVYWYRQLPEEGLKFMVYLQKENIIDESGMPKERFSAEFPKEGPSILRIQQVVRGDSAAYFCASSLEAGFSNQPQHFGDGTRLSIL.

This clonotype turned up a few times. The rearrangement joins TRBV11-2 to TRBJ2-3; TRBD1 or TRBD2 may be the D gene (5 bases each). The V end lost 0 bases, the J end lost 0 bases, and 19 bases lay between the germline ends. CDR1 and CDR2 from the germline V gene are SGHAT and FQNNGV. The CDR3 has 19 amino acids. CDR3 sequence: CASSLDPRDRKISTDTQYF. DNA of the CDR3: TGTGCCAGCAGCTTAGATCCCCGGGACCGTAAAATTAGCACAGATACGCAGTATTTT.

This clonotype was counted at least ten times. V is TRBV29-1 and J is TRBJ2-3; 7 nucleotides line up with TRBD1. The CDR3 runs to 13 residues. CDR1 SQVTM and CDR2 ANQGSEA come from the germline V gene. V was clipped by 4 bases and J by 6 bases; unmatched bases: 7. The CDR3 DNA reads as TGCAGCGTTGCGACAGGGATAAGTGATACGCAGTATTTT. This sequence encodes CSVATGISDTQYF.

This clonotype was observed a handful of times. The chain recombines TRBV12-3 or TRBV12-4 with TRBJ2-2; 16 nucleotides match TRBD2. The J segment lost 7 bases and the V segment lost 5 bases, leaving 4 bases of the junction unmatched. This CDR3 contains 16 residues. CDR3 DNA sequence: TGTGCCAGCAGTGGGACTAGCGGGAGGGTTGTCGGGGAGCTGTTTTTT. As protein: CASSGTSGRVVGELFF.

This clonotype turned up a few times. V and J are TRBV27 and TRBJ2-7; 13 bases map to TRBD2. There are 17 residues in the CDR3. Germline-derived CDR1 and CDR2 are MNHEY and SMNVEV (reference sequence). J lost 4 bases, V lost 0 bases, and 6 bases had no gene match. DNA of the CDR3: TGTGCCAGCAGTTTATCACTAGCGGGAGGGCCGGGGTACGAGCAGTACTTC. Amino acid sequence: CASSLSLAGGPGYEQYF.

CDR3 sequence reads: CSAREIVHSATNEKLFF. CDR3 nucleotide sequence: TGCAGTGCTAGGGAAATAGTGCACTCGGCCACTAATGAAAAACTGTTTTTT. The chain carries TRBV20-1 and TRBJ1-4; D call uncertain. V was clipped by 3 bases and J by 2 bases, with 19 bases between them. The germline V gene has CDR1 DFQATT and CDR2 SNEGSKA (reference sequence). The CDR3 contains 17 residues.